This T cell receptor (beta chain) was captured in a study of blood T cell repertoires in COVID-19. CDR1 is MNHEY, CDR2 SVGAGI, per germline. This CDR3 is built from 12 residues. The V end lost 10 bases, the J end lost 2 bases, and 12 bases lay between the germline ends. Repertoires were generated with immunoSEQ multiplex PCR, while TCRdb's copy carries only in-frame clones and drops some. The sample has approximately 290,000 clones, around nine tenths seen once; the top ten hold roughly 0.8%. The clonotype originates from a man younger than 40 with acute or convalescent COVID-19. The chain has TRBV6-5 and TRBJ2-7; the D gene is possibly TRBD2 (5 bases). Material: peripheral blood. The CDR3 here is CATGVRPYEQYF. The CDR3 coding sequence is TGTGCCACCGGGGTTCGTCCCTACGAGCAGTACTTC.